The following is a T cell receptor beta chain sequence with its context. As yet, its antigen is unknown. This record belongs to a study of radiotherapy plus CTLA-4 blockade in lung cancer. About the study: An objective response was seen in about a sixth of patients, and disease control in just over 30%. Notes on the study in general: Clones derived from tumor TCRs expanded in blood after radiotherapy plus ipilimumab. Response, reportedly, was best predicted by interferon-beta along with early blood T cell clone dynamics.

TCRdb's table, derived via immunoSEQ multiplex PCR, lists solely in-frame clones and lacks some. The sample shows 70,000 to 90,000 clones, around 87% of them seen only once. The V and J ends lost 6 bases and 6 bases, in that order; junction bases with no gene match: 1. Germline V CDR1 and CDR2: LNHDA, SQIVND (reference sequence). The CDR3 extends over 12 amino acids. This specimen was peripheral blood, taken from a patient treated with radiotherapy plus ipilimumab. This TCR was sampled from a human donor with non-small cell lung cancer who had stable disease on radiotherapy plus ipilimumab. V usage is TRBV19 and J usage is TRBJ1-2, with 10 nucleotides matching TRBD1. CDR3 protein: CASRTGGNGYTF. Here the CDR3 DNA reads TGTGCCAGTAGGACAGGGGGCAATGGCTACACCTTC.